Listed below are T cell receptor beta chains from one sample, sequenced in a study of blood T cell repertoires in COVID-19. TCRdb keeps only in-frame clones here, not all; method: immunoSEQ multiplex PCR. The data hold under 250,000 clones, with 70% to 90% observed a single time. The sequencing sample was made of PBMCs or T cells enriched from blood (not recorded which). Receptors were obtained from a woman aged 45-65 years with acute COVID-19. Each CDR3 is given with its conserved first and last residue. A D gene is named only where the DNA matches it firmly. Only some rows state a clone size, as once, few, many or a class for expanded clones.

cdr3_length j_call v_call clone_size d_call cdr3_aa cdr3_nt
13 TRBJ1-2 TRBV3-1/TRBV3-2 few - CASSQVVADGYTF TGTGCCAGCAGCCAAGTGGTAGCAGATGGCTACACCTTC
14 TRBJ2-3 TRBV19 - - CASSIQGWEDTQYF TGTGCCAGTAGTATACAGGGGTGGGAAGATACGCAGTATTTT
14 TRBJ2-3 TRBV7-9 - - CASSLHGGTDTQYF TGTGCCAGCAGCTTACACGGGGGAACAGATACGCAGTATTTT
13 TRBJ1-1 TRBV10-3 - - CATRPRLESEAFF TGTGCCACCCGGCCCAGGTTAGAGAGTGAAGCTTTCTTT
14 TRBJ1-2 TRBV9 - - CASSGTTVSFGYTF TGTGCCAGCAGCGGCACCACAGTCTCCTTCGGCTACACCTTC
17 TRBJ1-5 TRBV19 once TRBD1 CASSNPTGDGSNQPQHF TGTGCCAGTAGTAATCCGACAGGGGATGGAAGCAATCAGCCCCAGCATTTT
17 TRBJ2-3 TRBV19 - TRBD2 CASRWTSGGTPTDTQYF TGTGCCAGTAGATGGACTAGCGGGGGGACCCCTACAGATACGCAGTATTTT
12 TRBJ1-2 TRBV12-3/TRBV12-4 - - CASSPNNYGYTF TGTGCCAGCAGCCCTAATAACTATGGCTACACCTTC
12 TRBJ2-1 TRBV20-1 - - CSASNQVNEQFF TGCAGTGCTAGTAACCAGGTCAATGAGCAGTTCTTC
18 TRBJ1-3 TRBV9 - TRBD1 CASSTRRDRAGTGNTIYF TGTGCCAGCAGCACCCGGAGGGACAGGGCCGGGACTGGAAACACCATATATTTT
13 TRBJ2-4 TRBV7-2 - TRBD1 CASSPQGAVRKYF TGTGCCAGCAGCCCGCAGGGGGCGGTACGAAAGTACTTC
15 TRBJ1-2 TRBV3-1/TRBV3-2 - - CASSQEGGRVDGYTF TGTGCCAGCAGCCAAGAAGGTGGCAGGGTGGATGGCTACACCTTC
15 TRBJ1-1 TRBV28 once - CASTPYSGVNTEAFF TGTGCCAGCACCCCATATTCAGGGGTTAACACTGAAGCTTTCTTT
15 TRBJ1-2 TRBV5-1 - - CASRAEQIGGVGYTF TGCGCCAGCAGGGCGGAACAGATCGGAGGGGTTGGCTACACCTTC
17 TRBJ1-1 TRBV2 - - CASRIYTGNLVDTEAFF TGTGCCAGCAGGATCTATACAGGGAATCTTGTGGACACTGAAGCTTTCTTT
16 TRBJ2-5 TRBV18 - TRBD1 CASSLSGTGIQETQYF TGTGCCAGCTCACTCTCCGGGACAGGGATACAAGAGACCCAGTACTTC
14 TRBJ1-1 TRBV4-1 - - CASSQVGGHTEAFF TGCGCCAGCAGCCAAGTGGGGGGACACACTGAAGCTTTCTTT
17 TRBJ2-1 TRBV27 - TRBD2 CASSLSSGGTSRVEQFF TGTGCCAGCAGTTTATCTAGCGGGGGGACTTCTAGGGTTGAGCAGTTCTTC
15 TRBJ2-1 TRBV3-1/TRBV3-2 - TRBD1 CASSPLGQGINEQFF TGTGCCAGCAGCCCTTTAGGACAGGGGATAAATGAGCAGTTCTTC
16 TRBJ1-4 TRBV11-2 - - CASSFLGGTSDEKLFF TGTGCCAGCAGCTTTCTCGGAGGGACCTCGGATGAAAAACTGTTTTTT
15 TRBJ1-2 TRBV5-1 few - CASSLDTAANYGYTF TGCGCCAGCAGCTTGGATACAGCCGCTAACTATGGCTACACCTTC
13 TRBJ1-6 TRBV6-5 - - CASSWQENSPLHF TGTGCCAGCAGTTGGCAGGAAAATTCACCCCTCCACTTT
13 TRBJ2-5 TRBV5-6 many - CASSFAGWETQYF TGTGCCAGCAGCTTTGCGGGGTGGGAGACCCAGTACTTC
14 TRBJ2-5 TRBV5-5 - TRBD1 CASSFGTATETQYF TGTGCCAGCAGTTTCGGGACAGCTACGGAGACCCAGTACTTC
11 TRBJ1-2 TRBV20-1 - - CSARSSYGYTF TGCAGTGCTAGAAGCTCGTATGGCTACACCTTC
16 TRBJ2-4 TRBV19 - TRBD1 CASSMDRALAKNIQYF TGTGCCAGTAGTATGGACAGGGCTCTAGCCAAAAACATTCAGTACTTC
17 TRBJ1-4 TRBV11-2 - - CASSLGTSGGTNEKLFF TGTGCCAGCAGCTTAGGGACCTCGGGGGGAACTAATGAAAAACTGTTTTTT
13 TRBJ1-2 TRBV7-9 - - CASSPDSAYGYTF TGTGCCAGCAGCCCAGACAGCGCCTATGGCTACACCTTC
15 TRBJ1-4 TRBV30 - TRBD1 CAWSVGGTGVEKLFF TGTGCCTGGAGTGTGGGCGGGACAGGGGTCGAAAAACTGTTTTTT
14 TRBJ1-2 TRBV5-4 - - CASSFVGEANGYTF TGTGCCAGCAGCTTCGTGGGGGAGGCAAATGGCTACACCTTC
14 TRBJ1-3 TRBV21-1 - - CARVMGASGNTIYF TGTGCCAGGGTTATGGGGGCTTCTGGAAACACCATATATTTT
15 TRBJ1-6 TRBV27 - TRBD1 CASSRSQGPNSPLHF TGTGCCAGCAGTAGATCACAGGGGCCTAATTCACCCCTCCACTTT
13 TRBJ1-5 TRBV30 - - CASSGSSNQPQHF TGTGCCTCCTCAGGGTCGAGCAATCAGCCCCAGCATTTT
15 TRBJ1-2 TRBV19 few TRBD1 CASRGSGQVDYGYTF TGTGCCAGTAGGGGTTCGGGACAGGTGGACTATGGCTACACCTTC
14 TRBJ1-2 TRBV2 - - CASRPRIGIYGYTF TGTGCCAGCAGACCTCGAATCGGTATCTATGGCTACACCTTC
14 TRBJ1-5 TRBV19 - - CASSTAHPGQPQHF TGTGCCAGTAGTACAGCCCACCCGGGGCAGCCCCAGCATTTT
16 TRBJ1-4 TRBV19 few TRBD1 CASSPGTETTNEKLFF TGTGCCAGTAGCCCCGGGACAGAAACAACTAATGAAAAACTGTTTTTT
14 TRBJ1-1 TRBV18 - - CASSVGGKNTEAFF TGTGCCAGCTCAGTAGGGGGAAAGAACACTGAAGCTTTCTTT
16 TRBJ2-1 TRBV24-1 few - CATSDPEGDSYNEQFF TGTGCCACCAGTGACCCCGAAGGGGACTCCTACAATGAGCAGTTCTTC
14 TRBJ2-7 TRBV7-2 - TRBD1 CASSMDRGSEEQYF TGTGCCAGCAGCATGGACAGGGGGAGTGAGGAGCAGTACTTC
13 TRBJ1-1 TRBV11-3 - - CASSPKRGTEAFF TGTGCCAGCAGCCCCAAGCGGGGGACTGAAGCTTTCTTT
14 TRBJ2-7 TRBV25-1 few TRBD1 CASSVRQGVYEQYF TGTGCCAGCAGTGTTCGACAGGGGGTCTACGAGCAGTACTTC
13 TRBJ1-2 TRBV29-1 - - CSVAAWGAYGYTF TGCAGCGTTGCAGCTTGGGGAGCCTATGGCTACACCTTC
14 TRBJ2-7 TRBV13 - - CASSLGQALDEQYF TGTGCCAGCAGCTTAGGGCAGGCCCTGGATGAGCAGTACTTC
14 TRBJ1-2 TRBV2 - TRBD1 CASSGQGANYGYTF TGTGCCAGCAGTGGACAGGGGGCTAACTATGGCTACACCTTC
16 TRBJ1-6 TRBV7-2 - TRBD1 CASSATRQGGNSPLHF TGTGCCAGCAGCGCAACCCGACAGGGGGGCAATTCACCCCTCCACTTT
14 TRBJ1-2 TRBV2 - TRBD1 CASRLTGPGYGYTF TGTGCCAGCAGGCTGACAGGGCCGGGCTATGGCTACACCTTC
14 TRBJ1-2 TRBV5-1 - TRBD1 CASSTGQGDYGYTF TGCGCCAGCAGCACTGGACAGGGAGACTATGGCTACACCTTC
16 TRBJ2-3 TRBV4-2 - - CASSQVRGAGGDTQYF TGTGCCAGCAGCCAAGTACGGGGGGCTGGTGGAGATACGCAGTATTTT
16 TRBJ1-1 TRBV7-6 - - CASSLAGWGENTEAFF TGTGCCAGCAGCTTAGCGGGTTGGGGGGAGAACACTGAAGCTTTCTTT
13 TRBJ1-4 TRBV18 - - CASSPLRDEKLFF TGTGCCAGCTCACCCTTGAGGGATGAAAAACTGTTTTTT
15 TRBJ1-5 TRBV6-2/TRBV6-3 - - CASGQGQGLGQPQHF TGTGCCAGCGGCCAAGGGCAGGGTCTGGGTCAGCCCCAGCATTTT
12 TRBJ1-5 TRBV12-3/TRBV12-4 - - CASSPGLEPQHF TGTGCCAGCAGTCCCGGACTGGAGCCCCAGCATTTT
12 TRBJ1-2 TRBV2 - - CASTGQNYGYTF TGTGCCAGCACTGGACAGAACTATGGCTACACCTTC